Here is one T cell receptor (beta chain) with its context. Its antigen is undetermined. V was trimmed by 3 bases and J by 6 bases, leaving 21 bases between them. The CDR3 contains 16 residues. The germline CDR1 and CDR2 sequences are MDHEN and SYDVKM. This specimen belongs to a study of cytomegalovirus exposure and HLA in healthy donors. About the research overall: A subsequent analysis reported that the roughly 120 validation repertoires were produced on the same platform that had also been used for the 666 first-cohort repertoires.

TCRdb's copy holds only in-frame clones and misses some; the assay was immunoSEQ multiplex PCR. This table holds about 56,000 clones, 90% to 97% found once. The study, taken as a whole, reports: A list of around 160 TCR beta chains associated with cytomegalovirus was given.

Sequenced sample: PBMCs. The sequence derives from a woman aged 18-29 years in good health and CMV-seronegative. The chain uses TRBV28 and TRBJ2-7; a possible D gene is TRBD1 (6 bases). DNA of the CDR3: TGTGCCAGCAGTTTGAGGGGGACCTACGTCCCCCTCGAGCAGTACTTC. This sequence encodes CASSLRGTYVPLEQYF.